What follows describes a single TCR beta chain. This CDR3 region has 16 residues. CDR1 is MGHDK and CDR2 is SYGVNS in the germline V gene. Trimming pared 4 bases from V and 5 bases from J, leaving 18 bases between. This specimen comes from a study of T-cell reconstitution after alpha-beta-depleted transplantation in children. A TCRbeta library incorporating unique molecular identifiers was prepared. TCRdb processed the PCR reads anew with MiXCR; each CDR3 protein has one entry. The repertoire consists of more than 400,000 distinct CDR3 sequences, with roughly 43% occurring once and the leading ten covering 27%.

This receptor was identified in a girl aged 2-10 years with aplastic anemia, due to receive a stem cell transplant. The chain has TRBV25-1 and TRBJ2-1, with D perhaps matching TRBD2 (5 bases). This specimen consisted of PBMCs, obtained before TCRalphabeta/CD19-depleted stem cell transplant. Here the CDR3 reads CASSALRATGNNEQFF. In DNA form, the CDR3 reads TGTGCCAGCAGTGCCCTCAGAGCGACGGGGAACAATGAGCAGTTCTTC.